Included here is one T cell receptor beta chain sequence, with context. What antigen it recognizes has not been identified. Per-base qualities were not stored, and no clone one base away is much larger. Whole blood was collected in K2EDTA tubes by collaborating institutions according to the institutions' own protocols. Collaborator samples were shipped for TCRbeta analysis as frozen whole blood, isolated PBMCs, or DNA extracted from either sample type. The data belong to a study of blood T cell repertoires in COVID-19 (dated by TCRdb to 2018 to 2020). Describing the broader study: Collaborator samples came from the United States, Italy and Spain and covered acute and convalescent phases of COVID-19. A de-identified subject ID, COVID-19 status, age in years and sex were almost always included in the sample metadata. The samples were drawn from the first 160 participants of the ongoing ImmuneRACE study and from 950 to 1,500 subjects provided by 6 global collaborators. Subjects who had been exposed to COVID-19, were actively infected with it, or had recovered from it provided the deeply sampled blood TCRbeta repertoires that made up the dataset. The material from the prospective study consisted of cDNA or gDNA derived from T cells, B-cell-depleted T cells, or PBMCs. Where HLA class I and class II types were available, the types were taken from metadata supplied by the sample provider, not from assay-based typing. The repertoires were released in a freely available public database meant as a resource for research on the immune response to SARS-CoV-2.

Germline trimming amounts to 6 bases on V and 4 bases on J, with 11 as the count of junction bases outside the gene matches. CDR1 and CDR2 were assigned from the germline V gene (reference sequence) as SGHAT and FQDESV. From its cysteine to its phenylalanine, the CDR3 spans 15 amino acids. CDR3 DNA is the only sequence kept; it has 45 bases, read in frame from the first base. Study-level results and caveats: The quantity of clinical and demographic metadata differed by source and by participant and was supplied without curation.

TCRbeta CDR3 regions were amplified from genomic DNA using the immunoSEQ Assay, a bias-controlled multiplex PCR. The original pipeline was this. Nucleated cell counts per sample were estimated from amplification of reference gene primers within the assay. Sequence reads were collapsed and filtered to measure the absolute abundance of every unique TCRbeta CDR3 rearrangement. Productive Simpson clonality was computed per sample as the square root of Simpson's diversity index over productive rearrangements. In TCRdb, the immuneACCESS table is reduced to in-frame sequences with V and J assigned. These tables do not hold every clone; where another copy was compared, an unresolved V gene accounts for under half, and the others remain unexplained. The V and J calls and clone size come from that table; D and trimming were worked out from the DNA. This sample is represented by some 140,000 clones; 79% of them were singletons. About 3.6% of the sample is taken by the ten largest.

The source is a man aged 60-69 years with acute or convalescent COVID-19. The sequenced material came from peripheral blood. Recombination linked TRBV11-1 to TRBJ1-2, with 7 middle bases fitting TRBD1. The sequence in DNA is TGTGCCAGCAGACCCCGTGGACAGGCGGGCTATGGCTACACCTTC. It specifies CASRPRGQAGYGYTF.